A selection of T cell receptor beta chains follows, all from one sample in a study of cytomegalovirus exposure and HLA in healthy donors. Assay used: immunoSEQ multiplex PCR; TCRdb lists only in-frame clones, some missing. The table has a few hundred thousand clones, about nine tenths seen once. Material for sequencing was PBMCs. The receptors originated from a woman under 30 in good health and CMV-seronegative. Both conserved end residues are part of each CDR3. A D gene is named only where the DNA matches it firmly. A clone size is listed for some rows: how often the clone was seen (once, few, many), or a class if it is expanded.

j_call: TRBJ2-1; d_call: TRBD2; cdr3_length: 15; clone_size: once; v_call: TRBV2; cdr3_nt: TGTGCCAGCAGAGCCGGGACTAGCTCCTACAATGAGCAGTTCTTC; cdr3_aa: CASRAGTSSYNEQFF
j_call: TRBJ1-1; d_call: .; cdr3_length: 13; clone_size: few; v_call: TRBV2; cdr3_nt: TGTGCCAGCAATAGAGGCCTGAACACTGAAGCTTTCTTT; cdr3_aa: CASNRGLNTEAFF
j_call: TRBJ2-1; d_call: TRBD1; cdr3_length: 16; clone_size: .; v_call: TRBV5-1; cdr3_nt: TGCGCCAGCAGCTCGCTACCGGGACAGGGGGTCAATGAGCAGTTCTTC; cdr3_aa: CASSSLPGQGVNEQFF
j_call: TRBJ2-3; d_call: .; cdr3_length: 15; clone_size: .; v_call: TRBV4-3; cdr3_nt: TGCGCCAGCAGCCAAGTTCAGGGCGGCACAGATACGCAGTATTTT; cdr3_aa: CASSQVQGGTDTQYF
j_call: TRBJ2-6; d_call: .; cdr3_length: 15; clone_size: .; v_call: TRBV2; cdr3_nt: TGTGCCAGCAGCGCTCCTAGAACTGGGGCCAACGTCCTGACTTTC; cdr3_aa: CASSAPRTGANVLTF
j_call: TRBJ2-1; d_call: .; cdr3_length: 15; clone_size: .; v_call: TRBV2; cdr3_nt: TGTGCCAGCAGCGAAGACAGGCCCACCTACAATGAGCAGTTCTTC; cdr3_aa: CASSEDRPTYNEQFF
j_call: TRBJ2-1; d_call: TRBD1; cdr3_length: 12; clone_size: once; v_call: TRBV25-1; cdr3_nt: TGTGCCAGCAGTGACAACAGGGGGGCCGGGGTCTTC; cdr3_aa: CASSDNRGAGVF
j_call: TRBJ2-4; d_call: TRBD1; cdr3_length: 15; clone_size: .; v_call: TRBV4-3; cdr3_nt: TGCGCCAGCAGCCGGGAGACAGGGACCAAAAACATTCAGTACTTC; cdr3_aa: CASSRETGTKNIQYF
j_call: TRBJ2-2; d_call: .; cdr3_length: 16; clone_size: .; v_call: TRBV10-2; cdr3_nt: TGCGCCAGCAGTGAGCTAGGGGGATCGAACACCGGGGAGCTGTTTTTT; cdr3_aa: CASSELGGSNTGELFF
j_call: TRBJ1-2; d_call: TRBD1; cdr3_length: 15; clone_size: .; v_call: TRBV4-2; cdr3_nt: TGTGCCAGCAGCCAAGCATACGGACAGGGGGATGGCTACACCTTC; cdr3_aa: CASSQAYGQGDGYTF
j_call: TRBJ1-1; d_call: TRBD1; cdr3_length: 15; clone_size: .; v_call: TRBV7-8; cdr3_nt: TGTGCCAGCAGCTTAGGCAGGGGGCCCCGCACTGAAGCTTTCTTT; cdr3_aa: CASSLGRGPRTEAFF
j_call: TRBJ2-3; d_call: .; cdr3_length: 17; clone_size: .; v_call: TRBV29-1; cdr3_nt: TGCAGCGTTGACCATAGGCCCACGAGGGCACGCACAGATACGCAGTATTTT; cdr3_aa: CSVDHRPTRARTDTQYF
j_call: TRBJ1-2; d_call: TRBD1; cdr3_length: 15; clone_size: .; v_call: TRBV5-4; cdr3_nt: TGTGCCAGCAGCTTGGCCGGACAGGGGGCCATGGGCTACACCTTC; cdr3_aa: CASSLAGQGAMGYTF
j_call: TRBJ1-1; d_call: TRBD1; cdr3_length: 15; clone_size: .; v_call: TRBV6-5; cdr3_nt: TGTGCCAGCAGTTACGGTCAGGGGGCAATCACTGAAGCTTTCTTT; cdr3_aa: CASSYGQGAITEAFF
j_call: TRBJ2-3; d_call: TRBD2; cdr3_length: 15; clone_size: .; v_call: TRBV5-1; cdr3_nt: TGCGCCAGCAGCTTGAGGTCTAGCGGGACCGATACGCAGTATTTT; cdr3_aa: CASSLRSSGTDTQYF
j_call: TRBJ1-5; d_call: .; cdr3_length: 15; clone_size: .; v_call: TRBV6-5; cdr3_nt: TGTGCCAGCAGTTACTCAGCAGGGGCCGACCAGCCCCAGCATTTT; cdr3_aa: CASSYSAGADQPQHF
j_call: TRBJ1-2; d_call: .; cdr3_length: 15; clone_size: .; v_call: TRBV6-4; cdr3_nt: TGTGCCACCCGCCACGTGGAGGGGTTTAACTATGGCTACACCTTC; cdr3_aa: CATRHVEGFNYGYTF
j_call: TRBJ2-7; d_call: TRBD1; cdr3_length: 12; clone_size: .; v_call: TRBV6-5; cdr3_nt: TGTGCCAGCAGTGACAGGGGCGGGGAGCAGTACTTC; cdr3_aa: CASSDRGGEQYF
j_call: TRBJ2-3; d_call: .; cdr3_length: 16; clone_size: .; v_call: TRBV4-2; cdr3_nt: TGTGCCAGCAGCCAAGACTCCGGGAGAGTTAAAGATACGCAGTATTTT; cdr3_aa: CASSQDSGRVKDTQYF
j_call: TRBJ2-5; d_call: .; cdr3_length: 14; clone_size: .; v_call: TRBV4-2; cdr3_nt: TGTGCCAGCAGCCAAGGACTGAACCAAGAGACCCAGTACTTC; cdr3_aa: CASSQGLNQETQYF
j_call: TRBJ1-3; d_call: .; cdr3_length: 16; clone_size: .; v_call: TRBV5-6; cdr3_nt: TGTGCCAGCAGCTTGGAAAGGGGCCTCTCTGGAAACACCATATATTTT; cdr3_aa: CASSLERGLSGNTIYF
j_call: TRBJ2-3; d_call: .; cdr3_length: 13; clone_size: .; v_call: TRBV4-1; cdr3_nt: TGCGCCAGCAGCTTTCCCACGGCAGATACGCAGTATTTT; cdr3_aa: CASSFPTADTQYF
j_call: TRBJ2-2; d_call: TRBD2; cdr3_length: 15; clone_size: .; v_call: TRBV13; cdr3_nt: TGTGCCAGCAGCGGACTAGCGGGAGCCACCGGGGAGCTGTTTTTT; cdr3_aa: CASSGLAGATGELFF
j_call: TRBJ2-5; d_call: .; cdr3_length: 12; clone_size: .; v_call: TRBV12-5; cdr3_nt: TGTGCTAGTGGCCAGACAGAAGAGACCCAGTACTTC; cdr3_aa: CASGQTEETQYF
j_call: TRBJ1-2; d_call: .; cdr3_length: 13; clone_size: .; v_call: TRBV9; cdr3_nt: TGTGCCAGCAGCGTAGTAGGGGCTTATGGCTACACCTTC; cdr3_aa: CASSVVGAYGYTF
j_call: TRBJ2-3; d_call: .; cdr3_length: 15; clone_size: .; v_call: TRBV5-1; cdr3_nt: TGCGCCAGCAGCTTGGAATCCACTAGCACAGATACGCAGTATTTT; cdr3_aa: CASSLESTSTDTQYF
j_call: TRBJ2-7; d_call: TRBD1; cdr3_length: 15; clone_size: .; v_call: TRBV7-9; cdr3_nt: TGTGCCAGCAGCTGGTCCGGGACAGGCCTCTACGAGCAGTACTTC; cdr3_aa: CASSWSGTGLYEQYF
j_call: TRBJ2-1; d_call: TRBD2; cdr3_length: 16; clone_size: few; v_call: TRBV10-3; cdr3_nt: TGTGCCATCAGTGAGTCGACGGCGGGAGGAGTCAATGAGCAGTTCTTC; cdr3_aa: CAISESTAGGVNEQFF
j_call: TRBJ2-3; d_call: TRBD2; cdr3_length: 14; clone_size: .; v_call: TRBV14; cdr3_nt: TGTGCCAGCAGCCAAGATCTAGCGGGAGTGGTTGCCCATTTT; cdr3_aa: CASSQDLAGVVAHF
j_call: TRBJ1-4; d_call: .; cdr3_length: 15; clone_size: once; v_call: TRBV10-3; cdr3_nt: TGTGCCATCAGTCTAAACCCAGGGGTGGGGGAAAAACTGTTTTTT; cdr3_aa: CAISLNPGVGEKLFF
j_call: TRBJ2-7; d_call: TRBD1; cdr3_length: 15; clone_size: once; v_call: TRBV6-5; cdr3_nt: TGTGCCAGCAGTTACTCCGGGACAGTTCGCTACGAGCAGTACTTC; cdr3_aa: CASSYSGTVRYEQYF
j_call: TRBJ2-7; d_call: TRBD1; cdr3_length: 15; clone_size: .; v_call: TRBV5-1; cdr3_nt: TGCGCCAGCAGCCCGGGACAGACTATAGCCTACGAGCAGTACTTC; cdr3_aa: CASSPGQTIAYEQYF
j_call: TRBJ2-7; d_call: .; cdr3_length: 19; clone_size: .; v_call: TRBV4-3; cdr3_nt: TGCGCCAGCAGCAAACGAGGGGGGACAGACAGCGACCCACCATACGAGCAGTACTTC; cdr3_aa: CASSKRGGTDSDPPYEQYF
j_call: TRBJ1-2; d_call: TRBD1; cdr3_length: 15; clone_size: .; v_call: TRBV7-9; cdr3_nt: TGTGCCAGCAGCCGCCGGGACAGGGGGTATTTGGGCTACACCTTC; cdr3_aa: CASSRRDRGYLGYTF
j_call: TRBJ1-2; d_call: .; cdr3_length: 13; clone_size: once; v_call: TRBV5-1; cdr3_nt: TGCGCCAGCAGCTTGGTGACAGAGGATGGCTACACCTTC; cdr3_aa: CASSLVTEDGYTF
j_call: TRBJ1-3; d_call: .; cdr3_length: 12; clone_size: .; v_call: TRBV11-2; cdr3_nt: TGTGCCAGCAGCTTGGGGGCTTACACCATATATTTT; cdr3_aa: CASSLGAYTIYF
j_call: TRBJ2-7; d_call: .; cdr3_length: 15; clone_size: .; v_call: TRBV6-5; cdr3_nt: TGTGCCAGCAGTCCCACCCCGAGCGGATCCTACGAGCAGTACTTC; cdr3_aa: CASSPTPSGSYEQYF
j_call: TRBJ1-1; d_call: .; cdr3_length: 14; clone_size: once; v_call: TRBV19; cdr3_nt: TGTGCCAGTGGAACGGACATCACGAACACTGAAGCTTTCTTT; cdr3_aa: CASGTDITNTEAFF
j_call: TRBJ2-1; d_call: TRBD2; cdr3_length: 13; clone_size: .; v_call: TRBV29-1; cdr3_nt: TGCAGCGTTGACGGGACTAGTAGGAATGAGCAGTTCTTC; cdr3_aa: CSVDGTSRNEQFF
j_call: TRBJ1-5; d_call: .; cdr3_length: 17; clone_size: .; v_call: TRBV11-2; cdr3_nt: TGTGCCAGCAGCAGGACGCGGGACGAATCTATGAATCAGCCCCAGCATTTT; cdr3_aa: CASSRTRDESMNQPQHF
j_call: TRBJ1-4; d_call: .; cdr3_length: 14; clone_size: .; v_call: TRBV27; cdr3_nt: TGTGCCAGCAGGAATGAGGGGGCTAATGAAAAACTGTTTTTT; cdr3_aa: CASRNEGANEKLFF
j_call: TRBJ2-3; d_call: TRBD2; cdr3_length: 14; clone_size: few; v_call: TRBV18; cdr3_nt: TGTGCCAGCTCAAGGACTAGCGGCACAGATACGCAGTATTTT; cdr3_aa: CASSRTSGTDTQYF
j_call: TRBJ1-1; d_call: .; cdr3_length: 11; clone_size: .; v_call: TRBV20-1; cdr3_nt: TGCAGTGCTAGTAACTGGACTGAAGCTTTCTTT; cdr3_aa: CSASNWTEAFF
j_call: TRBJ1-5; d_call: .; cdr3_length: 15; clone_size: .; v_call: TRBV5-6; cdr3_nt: TGTGCCAGCAGCTTGGAGGCAGGCAGCAATCAGCCCCAGCATTTT; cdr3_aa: CASSLEAGSNQPQHF
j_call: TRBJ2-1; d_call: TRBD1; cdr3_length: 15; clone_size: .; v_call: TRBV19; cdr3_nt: TGTGCCAGTACGACAGGGACCCAATGGGACAATGAGCAGTTCTTC; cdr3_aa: CASTTGTQWDNEQFF
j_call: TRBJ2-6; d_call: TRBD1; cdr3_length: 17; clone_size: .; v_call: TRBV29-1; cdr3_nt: TGCAGCGTCGATAGGGGAGACAGGGGGCCAGGGGCCAACGTCCTGACTTTC; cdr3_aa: CSVDRGDRGPGANVLTF
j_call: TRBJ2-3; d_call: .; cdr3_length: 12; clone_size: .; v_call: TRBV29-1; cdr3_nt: TGCAGCGGCGAAGCCGGGACAGATACGCAGTATTTT; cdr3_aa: CSGEAGTDTQYF
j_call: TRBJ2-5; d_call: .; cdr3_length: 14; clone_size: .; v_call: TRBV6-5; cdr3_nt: TGTGCCAGCAGTTACTCGACTCTACAAGAGACCCAGTACTTC; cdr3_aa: CASSYSTLQETQYF
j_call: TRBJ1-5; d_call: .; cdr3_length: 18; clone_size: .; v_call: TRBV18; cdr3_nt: TGTGCCAGCTCACCCACTATGCCGGACAGAGTTAGCAATCAGCCCCAGCATTTT; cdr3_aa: CASSPTMPDRVSNQPQHF
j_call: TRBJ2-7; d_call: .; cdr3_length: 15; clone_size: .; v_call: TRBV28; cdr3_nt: TGTGCCAGCACCACAGACCGAGCAGGCTCCTACGAGCAGTACTTC; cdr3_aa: CASTTDRAGSYEQYF
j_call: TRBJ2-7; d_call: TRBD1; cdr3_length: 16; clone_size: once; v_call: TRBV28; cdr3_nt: TGTGCCAGCAGTTTAGTTCAGGGGGCGGGTTCCTACGAGCAGTACTTC; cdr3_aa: CASSLVQGAGSYEQYF
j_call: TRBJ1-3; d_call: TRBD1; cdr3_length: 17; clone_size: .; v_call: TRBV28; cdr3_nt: TGTGCCAGCAGTTTATCTGGACAGGGGAAGTCTGGAAACACCATATATTTT; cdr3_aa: CASSLSGQGKSGNTIYF